Detailed here is one TCR beta chain. This receptor's antigen is unknown. The record has no base qualities; no much larger clone is one base away. These data are taken from a study of CD8 T cells in Susac syndrome (dated by TCRdb to the late 2010s). Looking at the study overall: The study used repertoire sequencing to test whether antigen drove CD8+ T cell activation and differentiation in Susac syndrome.

Broader findings and caveats from the paper: The TCR sequencing and HLA analysis was acknowledged to have included a relatively small number of individuals.

Peripheral blood CD8+ and CD4+ T cells from healthy donors, Susac syndrome patients and multiple sclerosis patients were profiled using high-throughput TCR beta sequencing. Healthy donors were included as age- and sex-matched controls. Bulk CD8+ and CD4+ T cells were purified by magnetic negative isolation, whereas CD8+ TEMRA cells were enriched by FACS. Blood was collected in EDTA tubes and processed within 24 hours, with PBMCs isolated through density gradient centrifugation. PBMCs intended for TCR sequencing were cryopreserved in liquid nitrogen and were subsequently thawed in a 37 degrees C water bath. A purity of at least 90% was achieved for sorted or isolated CD4+, CD8+ and CD8+ TEMRA cells. RNA was extracted using the RNeasy kit, and roughly 0.45 to 1 microgram was reverse transcribed with random hexamers. The immunoSEQ multiplex PCR assay, which covers 54 Vbeta and 13 Jbeta segments, was used to amplify TCR beta CDR3 regions. To correct PCR amplification bias, a synthetic template baseline was used for both primer optimization and computational correction. The published analysis was carried out like this. Reads were annotated to V, D and J genes according to IMGT and were analyzed with immunoSEQ Analyzer, with only productive sequences retained. Clonality was calculated as one minus the Shannon entropy normalized by log2 of the number of productive unique sequences. For each patient and control, public and private clones were evaluated among the 100 most prevalent clones. Clones were defined as Susac-specific if absent from the healthy and MS cohorts, from 1052 published viral clones and from other ImmuneACCESS disease sequences. TCRdb's own reprocessing of the public reads used fastp at Q25 and MiXCR and kept productive beta chains. Each CDR3 protein gets just one entry, which takes the most common genes and DNA from the rows behind it. What appears here as the V and J calls and clone size reflects TCRdb's work, not the paper's. This sample holds 150,000 to 200,000 distinct CDR3 sequences; just under 95% were observed only once. The ten largest clonotypes hold about 0.13% of the sample.

For CDR1 and CDR2, the germline V gene lists WSHSY and SAAADI. V drops 10 bases and J drops 3 bases, leaving 13 bases in between. The CDR3 sequence holds 13 residues, the cysteine and phenylalanine included. The retained sequence is limited to the CDR3, 39 bases, with the frame set at the first base. The chain employs TRBV10-2 and TRBJ1-5; no D gene is confidently identified. The specimen sequenced was CD4+ T cells from PBMCs. This clonotype was sampled from a human donor in good health. The CDR3 region: CATARAANQPQHF. The DNA sequence is TGCGCCACTGCCCGGGCCGCCAATCAGCCCCAGCATTTT.